This TCR beta chain was captured in a study of T cell responses to AZD1222 COVID-19 vaccine. Produced via immunoSEQ multiplex PCR; TCRdb's table is partial and in-frame only. The table has 100,000 to 150,000 clones, roughly 92% seen once. Trimming shortened V by 2 bases and J by 4 bases, and 15 bases separated the two germline ends. The CDR3 has 15 residues. Germline V gene sequence: CDR1 SGDLS, CDR2 YYNGEE. Turning to this clone: The antigen remains unidentified.

General study points: Elevations in Spike-specific TCR breadth and depth followed administration of two AZD1222 doses. White British donors predominated, females outnumbered males, and clonal diversity was possibly underestimated.

The TCR was taken from an adult who received the AZD1222 COVID-19 vaccine. The sequencing here drew on peripheral blood, taken 28 days after the second AZD1222 dose. V is TRBV9 and J is TRBJ1-1; TRBD1 might be the D (6 bases). Here the CDR3 DNA reads TGTGCCAGCAGCGTTGGCCCAACAGGGATCACTGAAGCTTTCTTT. Protein: CASSVGPTGITEAFF.